Listed below are T cell receptor beta chains from one sample, sequenced in a study of cytomegalovirus exposure and HLA in healthy donors. The data were produced by immunoSEQ multiplex PCR, yet TCRdb's version contains in-frame clones alone and is incomplete. The sample holds 130,000 or so clones; about 82% are singletons and the top ten take approximately 5%. The sequencing input was PBMCs. Receptors originate from a man aged 25 to 40 in good health and CMV-seronegative. Each CDR3 is given with its conserved first and last residue. The D gene is left open where the match is weak. Not all rows give a size; the values are once, few, many and, for expanded clones, a class.

CDR3aa: CASTLAGRTNEQFF; CDR3nt: TGCGCCAGCACCCTAGCGGGGAGGACTAATGAGCAGTTCTTC; v_gene: TRBV5-1; d_gene: TRBD2; abundance: medium-sized; j_gene: TRBJ2-1
CDR3aa: CASSRLAGSYEQYF; CDR3nt: TGTGCCAGCAGTCGACTAGCGGGTAGTTACGAGCAGTACTTC; v_gene: TRBV7-9; d_gene: TRBD2; abundance: -; j_gene: TRBJ2-7
CDR3aa: CASSFEGNKLFF; CDR3nt: TGTGCCAGCAGTTTCGAGGGAAATAAACTGTTTTTT; v_gene: TRBV6-5; d_gene: -; abundance: few; j_gene: TRBJ1-4
CDR3aa: CASSHTTGELFF; CDR3nt: TGCGCCAGCAGCCACACAACCGGGGAGCTGTTTTTT; v_gene: TRBV4-1; d_gene: -; abundance: few; j_gene: TRBJ2-2
CDR3aa: CASARLAGGRETQYF; CDR3nt: TGTGCCAGCGCAAGACTAGCGGGGGGGCGAGAGACCCAGTACTTC; v_gene: TRBV2; d_gene: TRBD2; abundance: -; j_gene: TRBJ2-5
CDR3aa: CASSLGGTYNQPQHF; CDR3nt: TGTGCCAGCAGCTTGGGCGGGACGTACAATCAGCCCCAGCATTTT; v_gene: TRBV5-6; d_gene: -; abundance: -; j_gene: TRBJ1-5
CDR3aa: CASKGQGGGNEQFF; CDR3nt: TGTGCCAGCAAAGGCCAGGGCGGTGGCAATGAGCAGTTCTTC; v_gene: TRBV2; d_gene: -; abundance: -; j_gene: TRBJ2-1
CDR3aa: CASSPWDRVNTEAFF; CDR3nt: TGTGCCAGCAGCCCGTGGGACAGGGTGAACACTGAAGCTTTCTTT; v_gene: TRBV5-6; d_gene: TRBD1; abundance: -; j_gene: TRBJ1-1
CDR3aa: CASSGSSNYNEQFF; CDR3nt: TGTGCCAGCAGCGGGTCTAGTAACTACAATGAGCAGTTCTTC; v_gene: TRBV7-9; d_gene: -; abundance: -; j_gene: TRBJ2-1
CDR3aa: CASRRTGANYGYTF; CDR3nt: TGTGCCAGCAGGCGGACAGGGGCTAACTATGGCTACACCTTC; v_gene: TRBV6-4; d_gene: TRBD1; abundance: -; j_gene: TRBJ1-2
CDR3aa: CASSFGGLAGGYTF; CDR3nt: TGTGCCAGCAGTTTCGGGGGGCTAGCGGGAGGCTACACCTTC; v_gene: TRBV27; d_gene: -; abundance: -; j_gene: TRBJ1-2
CDR3aa: CSVEAPGLAGYYSYEQYF; CDR3nt: TGCAGCGTTGAAGCTCCGGGACTAGCGGGTTACTACTCCTACGAGCAGTACTTC; v_gene: TRBV29-1; d_gene: TRBD2; abundance: -; j_gene: TRBJ2-7
CDR3aa: CASRPYAGPNTEAFF; CDR3nt: TGTGCCAGCAGACCCTACGCGGGGCCAAACACTGAAGCTTTCTTT; v_gene: TRBV7-9; d_gene: -; abundance: -; j_gene: TRBJ1-1
CDR3aa: CAISEASHEQFF; CDR3nt: TGTGCCATCAGTGAGGCTAGCCATGAGCAGTTCTTC; v_gene: TRBV10-3; d_gene: -; abundance: -; j_gene: TRBJ2-1
CDR3aa: CASSSIADNQPQHF; CDR3nt: TGTGCCAGCAGTTCGATCGCAGATAATCAGCCCCAGCATTTT; v_gene: TRBV28; d_gene: -; abundance: -; j_gene: TRBJ1-5
CDR3aa: CASSSPGRAYEQYF; CDR3nt: TGTGCCAGCAGTTCCCCAGGGAGGGCGTACGAGCAGTACTTC; v_gene: TRBV6-6; d_gene: TRBD2; abundance: -; j_gene: TRBJ2-7
CDR3aa: CASSRDRGGYTF; CDR3nt: TGTGCCAGCAGCAGAGACAGGGGTGGCTACACCTTC; v_gene: TRBV7-2; d_gene: TRBD1; abundance: -; j_gene: TRBJ1-2
CDR3aa: CASSEALLELLTDTQYF; CDR3nt: TGTGCCAGCAGTGAAGCGCTTCTCGAACTACTCACAGATACGCAGTATTTT; v_gene: TRBV2; d_gene: -; abundance: once; j_gene: TRBJ2-3
CDR3aa: CASSIDWSTTEAFF; CDR3nt: TGTGCCAGTAGTATAGACTGGAGTACCACTGAAGCTTTCTTT; v_gene: TRBV19; d_gene: -; abundance: -; j_gene: TRBJ1-1
CDR3aa: CASSLLMVSSTGELFF; CDR3nt: TGTGCCAGCAGCTTACTTATGGTTAGCAGTACCGGGGAGCTGTTTTTT; v_gene: TRBV7-9; d_gene: -; abundance: -; j_gene: TRBJ2-2
CDR3aa: CASSFRTSSYEQYF; CDR3nt: TGTGCCAGTAGTTTTCGGACTAGCTCCTACGAGCAGTACTTC; v_gene: TRBV19; d_gene: TRBD2; abundance: -; j_gene: TRBJ2-7
CDR3aa: CASRNGLAGAYEQYF; CDR3nt: TGTGCCAGCAGGAACGGACTAGCGGGGGCCTACGAGCAGTACTTC; v_gene: TRBV6-5; d_gene: TRBD2; abundance: -; j_gene: TRBJ2-7
CDR3aa: CASSSGQLSYEQYF; CDR3nt: TGTGCCAGCAGTTCGGGACAGCTTTCCTACGAGCAGTACTTC; v_gene: TRBV6-5; d_gene: TRBD1; abundance: -; j_gene: TRBJ2-7
CDR3aa: CASSPPNSETQYF; CDR3nt: TGTGCCAGCAGCCCGCCTAACTCAGAGACCCAGTACTTC; v_gene: TRBV7-2; d_gene: -; abundance: -; j_gene: TRBJ2-5
CDR3aa: CASSQGTFGGRDNYGYTF; CDR3nt: TGCGCCAGCAGCCAAGGAACTTTTGGCGGCAGGGATAACTATGGCTACACCTTC; v_gene: TRBV4-1; d_gene: -; abundance: -; j_gene: TRBJ1-2
CDR3aa: CASSPRDSKVEEAFF; CDR3nt: TGCGCCAGCAGCCCCCGGGACAGTAAAGTAGAAGAAGCTTTCTTT; v_gene: TRBV5-1; d_gene: TRBD1; abundance: -; j_gene: TRBJ1-1
CDR3aa: CASSYSAGGYAFF; CDR3nt: TGTGCCAGCAGTTACTCAGCTGGGGGGTACGCTTTCTTT; v_gene: TRBV6-5; d_gene: -; abundance: few; j_gene: TRBJ1-1
CDR3aa: CASSGGLAGRTGELFF; CDR3nt: TGTGCCAGCAGCGGGGGACTAGCGGGTAGGACCGGGGAGCTGTTTTTT; v_gene: TRBV5-4; d_gene: TRBD2; abundance: -; j_gene: TRBJ2-2
CDR3aa: CASSGTGPFYGYTF; CDR3nt: TGTGCCAGCAGTGGGACAGGGCCTTTCTATGGCTACACCTTC; v_gene: TRBV2; d_gene: TRBD1; abundance: -; j_gene: TRBJ1-2
CDR3aa: CASRPGTSGGSRTQYF; CDR3nt: TGTGCCAGTAGGCCCGGGACTAGCGGTGGGTCTAGGACCCAGTACTTC; v_gene: TRBV19; d_gene: TRBD2; abundance: few; j_gene: TRBJ2-5
CDR3aa: CASSDRGMNTEAFF; CDR3nt: TGTGCCAGCAGTGACAGGGGGATGAACACTGAAGCTTTCTTT; v_gene: TRBV2; d_gene: TRBD1; abundance: -; j_gene: TRBJ1-1
CDR3aa: CASSPLDNSYNSPLHF; CDR3nt: TGTGCCAGCAGTCCCCTGGACAACTCCTATAATTCACCCCTCCACTTT; v_gene: TRBV25-1; d_gene: -; abundance: -; j_gene: TRBJ1-6
CDR3aa: CASSCWGKEGCQQEQYF; CDR3nt: TGTGCCAGCAGCTGCTGGGGAAAGGAGGGCTGCCAACAAGAGCAGTACTTC; v_gene: TRBV11-2; d_gene: -; abundance: once; j_gene: TRBJ2-7
CDR3aa: CASSYGQANTEAFF; CDR3nt: TGTGCCAGCAGTTACGGACAGGCGAACACTGAAGCTTTCTTT; v_gene: TRBV6-5; d_gene: TRBD1; abundance: -; j_gene: TRBJ1-1
CDR3aa: CASSEIGQGQQPQHF; CDR3nt: TGTGCCAGCAGTGAGATCGGGCAGGGCCAACAGCCCCAGCATTTT; v_gene: TRBV2; d_gene: -; abundance: -; j_gene: TRBJ1-5
CDR3aa: CASRAGAYTGELFF; CDR3nt: TGTGCCAGCAGAGCGGGGGCATACACCGGGGAGCTGTTTTTT; v_gene: TRBV2; d_gene: TRBD2; abundance: -; j_gene: TRBJ2-2
CDR3aa: CASRTQAISGNTIYF; CDR3nt: TGTGCCAGCAGAACACAGGCTATCTCTGGAAACACCATATATTTT; v_gene: TRBV6-5; d_gene: -; abundance: few; j_gene: TRBJ1-3
CDR3aa: CASNPGGAMEQYF; CDR3nt: TGTGCCAGCAACCCGGGGGGGGCTATGGAGCAGTACTTC; v_gene: TRBV28; d_gene: TRBD2; abundance: -; j_gene: TRBJ2-7
CDR3aa: CASSLAAGNTEAFF; CDR3nt: TGCGCCAGCAGCTTGGCCGCGGGGAACACTGAAGCTTTCTTT; v_gene: TRBV5-1; d_gene: -; abundance: -; j_gene: TRBJ1-1
CDR3aa: CATSPGGWNTEAFF; CDR3nt: TGTGCCACCTCACCGGGGGGGTGGAACACTGAAGCTTTCTTT; v_gene: TRBV11-2; d_gene: -; abundance: -; j_gene: TRBJ1-1
CDR3aa: CASSVGRGTEAFF; CDR3nt: TGTGCCAGCAGTGTTGGTAGGGGCACTGAAGCTTTCTTT; v_gene: TRBV6-4; d_gene: -; abundance: -; j_gene: TRBJ1-1
CDR3aa: CASSSTGGTEAFF; CDR3nt: TGTGCCAGCAGTTCCACAGGGGGCACTGAAGCTTTCTTT; v_gene: TRBV2; d_gene: TRBD1; abundance: -; j_gene: TRBJ1-1
CDR3aa: CASSSGWTGELFF; CDR3nt: TGTGCCAGTAGTTCGGGTTGGACCGGGGAGCTGTTTTTT; v_gene: TRBV19; d_gene: -; abundance: -; j_gene: TRBJ2-2
CDR3aa: CASSQLPGLAGFNEQFF; CDR3nt: TGCGCCAGCAGCCAATTACCGGGACTAGCGGGATTCAATGAGCAGTTCTTC; v_gene: TRBV4-1; d_gene: TRBD2; abundance: -; j_gene: TRBJ2-1
CDR3aa: CASSLRTRSYEQYF; CDR3nt: TGTGCCAGCAGCTTAAGGACTAGATCCTACGAGCAGTACTTC; v_gene: TRBV5-8; d_gene: TRBD2; abundance: -; j_gene: TRBJ2-7
CDR3aa: CASRSSRDISYEQYF; CDR3nt: TGTGCCAGCAGAAGCTCCCGGGACATTTCCTACGAGCAGTACTTC; v_gene: TRBV28; d_gene: -; abundance: few; j_gene: TRBJ2-7
CDR3aa: CASSLLGQGSYEQYF; CDR3nt: TGTGCCAGCAGCTTACTGGGACAGGGCAGCTACGAGCAGTACTTC; v_gene: TRBV11-2; d_gene: TRBD1; abundance: -; j_gene: TRBJ2-7
CDR3aa: CASSLRPGYEKLFF; CDR3nt: TGTGCCAGCAGCTTAAGGCCAGGCTATGAAAAACTGTTTTTT; v_gene: TRBV7-2; d_gene: -; abundance: -; j_gene: TRBJ1-4
CDR3aa: CASSLNFGLAGGLLQETQYF; CDR3nt: TGTGCCAGCAGCCTCAACTTTGGACTAGCGGGAGGCCTTCTTCAAGAGACCCAGTACTTC; v_gene: TRBV7-8; d_gene: TRBD2; abundance: -; j_gene: TRBJ2-5
CDR3aa: CASSLEAGVRTGELFF; CDR3nt: TGTGCCAGCAGCTTAGAAGCGGGAGTAAGGACCGGGGAGCTGTTTTTT; v_gene: TRBV7-6; d_gene: TRBD2; abundance: -; j_gene: TRBJ2-2
CDR3aa: CASSPGGGRYNEQFF; CDR3nt: TGTGCCAGCAGTCCCGGGGGCGGGAGATACAATGAGCAGTTCTTC; v_gene: TRBV28; d_gene: -; abundance: -; j_gene: TRBJ2-1
CDR3aa: CASGETASGADTQYF; CDR3nt: TGCGCCAGCGGCGAAACGGCTAGCGGGGCAGATACGCAGTATTTT; v_gene: TRBV5-1; d_gene: TRBD2; abundance: -; j_gene: TRBJ2-3
CDR3aa: CASSPFNTGELFF; CDR3nt: TGTGCCAGCAGTCCTTTTAACACCGGGGAGCTGTTTTTT; v_gene: TRBV5-4; d_gene: -; abundance: few; j_gene: TRBJ2-2
CDR3aa: CASSEGQLEKLFF; CDR3nt: TGTGCCAGCAGTGAGGGACAGCTTGAAAAACTGTTTTTT; v_gene: TRBV6-1; d_gene: TRBD1; abundance: few; j_gene: TRBJ1-4
CDR3aa: CASRADQGAGNQPQHF; CDR3nt: TGTGCCAGCAGAGCCGACCAGGGGGCGGGCAATCAGCCCCAGCATTTT; v_gene: TRBV28; d_gene: TRBD1; abundance: -; j_gene: TRBJ1-5
CDR3aa: CASSLGLAGTITYNEQFF; CDR3nt: TGCGCCAGCAGCCTTGGACTAGCGGGGACAATAACCTACAATGAGCAGTTCTTC; v_gene: TRBV4-3; d_gene: TRBD2; abundance: -; j_gene: TRBJ2-1
CDR3aa: CASSPRQGGQPQHF; CDR3nt: TGTGCCAGCAGTCCACGACAGGGAGGTCAGCCCCAGCATTTT; v_gene: TRBV28; d_gene: TRBD1; abundance: -; j_gene: TRBJ1-5
CDR3aa: CASSVDSRAGYTF; CDR3nt: TGTGCCAGCAGCGTAGACAGCAGGGCTGGCTACACCTTC; v_gene: TRBV9; d_gene: -; abundance: -; j_gene: TRBJ1-2
CDR3aa: CASSLRGGEQFF; CDR3nt: TGTGCCAGCAGCCTCAGGGGTGGTGAGCAGTTCTTC; v_gene: TRBV9; d_gene: -; abundance: few; j_gene: TRBJ2-1
CDR3aa: CASSQDRMPEAFF; CDR3nt: TGTGCCAGCAGCCAGGACAGGATGCCCGAAGCTTTCTTT; v_gene: TRBV7-9; d_gene: TRBD1; abundance: -; j_gene: TRBJ1-1